The 5 T cell receptor beta chains below come from one sample, sequenced in a study of cytomegalovirus exposure and HLA in healthy donors. A multiplex PCR was run with 60 Vbeta primers and 13 Jbeta primers. Method: immunoSEQ multiplex PCR; TCRdb's copy keeps in-frame clones and lacks some. The repertoire holds 100,000 to 150,000 clones, approximately 79% seen once, with roughly 16% in the top ten. The sequenced sample was PBMCs. The receptors stem from a man between 50 and 59 years old in good health and CMV-seropositive.

The V and J genes are TRBV28 and TRBJ1-1; TRBD1 is a possible D gene (5 bases). Trimming left V 7 bases short and J 11 bases short, with 20 bases between. The germline V gene encodes CDR1 MDHEN and CDR2 SYDVKM. The CDR3 runs to 13 residues. The CDR3, as DNA: TGTGCCAGCATCCCGGGAGGGGATTTGAATGCTTTCTTT. This gives the protein CASIPGGDLNAFF. Full variable domain (outside the CDR3, taken from reference TRBV28 and TRBJ1-1): DVKVTQSSRYLVKRTGEKVFLECVQDMDHENMFWYRQDPGLGLRLIYFSYDVKMKEKGDIPEGYSVSREKKERFSLILESASTNQTSMYLCASIPGGDLNAFFGQGTRLTVV.

The chain is built from TRBV10-1 and TRBJ2-3; possible D gene TRBD2, 6 bases. From germline, CDR1 is WNHNN and CDR2 SYGVQD (reference sequence). Trimming shortened V by 6 bases and J by 4 bases, and 29 bases separated the two germline ends. This CDR3 region has 19 residues. CDR3 DNA sequence: TGCGCCAGCAGCCTAGAAATATCCCCGGGAGTCGATAGCCCAGATACGCAGTATTTT. This encodes CASSLEISPGVDSPDTQYF.

The genes are TRBV19 and TRBJ2-7; 8 nucleotides align to TRBD1. Germline CDR1 reads LNHDA; CDR2 reads SQIVND (reference sequence). The V and J ends lost 9 bases and 7 bases, in that order; junction bases with no gene match: 14. The CDR3 extends over 14 amino acids. CDR3 residues: CASIRTGRSSEQYF. In DNA, the CDR3 is TGTGCCAGCATCCGGACAGGGAGGTCTTCTGAGCAGTACTTC.

This clone was counted once. Written as DNA, the CDR3 is TGTGCCAGCAGCCCTAGTCGACCCGAAGCTTTCTTT. This sequence encodes CASSPSRPEAFF. The chain employs TRBV7-9 and TRBJ1-1; D is unresolved. The germline gives CDR1 SEHNR, CDR2 FQNEAQ (reference sequence). Trimming pared 5 bases from V and 8 bases from J, leaving 12 bases between. The CDR3 consists of 12 residues.

This chain connects TRBV9 to TRBJ2-1; 8 bases agree with TRBD2. The germline V gene encodes CDR1 SGDLS and CDR2 YYNGEE. The CDR3 is 16 residues long. The ends lost 0 bases at V and 4 bases at J; junction bases unmatched: 6. The CDR3, as DNA: TGTGCCAGCAGCGTAGGTGGTAGCGGGGAATACAATGAGCAGTTCTTC. Its protein product is CASSVGGSGEYNEQFF.